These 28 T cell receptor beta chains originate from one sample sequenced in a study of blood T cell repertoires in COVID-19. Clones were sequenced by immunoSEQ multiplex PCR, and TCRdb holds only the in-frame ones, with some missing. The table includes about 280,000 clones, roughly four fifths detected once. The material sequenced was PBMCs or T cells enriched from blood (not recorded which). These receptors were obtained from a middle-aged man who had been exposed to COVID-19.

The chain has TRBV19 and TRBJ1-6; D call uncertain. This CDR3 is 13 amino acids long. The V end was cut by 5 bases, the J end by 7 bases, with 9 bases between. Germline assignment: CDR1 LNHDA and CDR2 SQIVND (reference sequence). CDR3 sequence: CASSLGRNSPLHF. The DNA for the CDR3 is TGTGCCAGTAGTCTCGGGAGAAATTCACCCCTCCACTTT.

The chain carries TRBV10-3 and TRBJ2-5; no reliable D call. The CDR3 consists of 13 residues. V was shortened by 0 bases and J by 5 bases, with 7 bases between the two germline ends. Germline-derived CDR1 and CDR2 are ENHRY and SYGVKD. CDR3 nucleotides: TGTGCCATCAGTGAGTCCAGAGGCGAGACCCAGTACTTC. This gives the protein CAISESRGETQYF.

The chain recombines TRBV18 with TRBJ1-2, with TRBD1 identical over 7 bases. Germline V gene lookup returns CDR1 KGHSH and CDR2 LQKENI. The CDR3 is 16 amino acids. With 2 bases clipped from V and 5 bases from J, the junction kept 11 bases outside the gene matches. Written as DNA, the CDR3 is TGTGCCAGCTCACCAAGAGGGCGGGACAGAGTTTATGGCTACACCTTC. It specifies CASSPRGRDRVYGYTF.

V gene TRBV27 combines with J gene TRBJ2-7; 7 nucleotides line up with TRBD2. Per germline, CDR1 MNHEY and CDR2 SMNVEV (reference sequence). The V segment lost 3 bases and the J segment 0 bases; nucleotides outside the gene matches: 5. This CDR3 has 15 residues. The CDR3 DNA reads TGTGCCAGCAGTTTTTCTGGCGGGAGCTCCTACGAGCAGTACTTC. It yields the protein CASSFSGGSSYEQYF.

This CDR3 reads CASSRPEADQNIQYF. For the CDR3, the DNA is TGTGCCAGCAGCCGCCCGGAGGCGGATCAAAACATTCAGTACTTC. The V call is TRBV6-5, the J call TRBJ2-4, with D possibly being TRBD2 (5 bases). Trimming shortened V by 6 bases and J by 5 bases, and 17 bases separated the two germline ends. The CDR3 sequence is 15 residues long. Germline CDR1 and CDR2: MNHEY and SVGAGI.

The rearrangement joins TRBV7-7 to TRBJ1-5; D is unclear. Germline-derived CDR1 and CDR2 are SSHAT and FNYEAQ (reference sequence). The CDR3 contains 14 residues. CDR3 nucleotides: TGTGCTAGCGGACGGACTAAACATTATCAGCCCCAGCATTTT. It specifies CASGRTKHYQPQHF.

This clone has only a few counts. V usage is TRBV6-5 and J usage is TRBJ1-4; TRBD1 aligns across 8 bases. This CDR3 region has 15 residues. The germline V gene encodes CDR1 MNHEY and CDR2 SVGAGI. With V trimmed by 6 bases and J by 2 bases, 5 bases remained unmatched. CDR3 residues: CASRPPGGTNEKLFF. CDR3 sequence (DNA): TGTGCCAGCAGACCGCCAGGGGGCACTAATGAAAAACTGTTTTTT.

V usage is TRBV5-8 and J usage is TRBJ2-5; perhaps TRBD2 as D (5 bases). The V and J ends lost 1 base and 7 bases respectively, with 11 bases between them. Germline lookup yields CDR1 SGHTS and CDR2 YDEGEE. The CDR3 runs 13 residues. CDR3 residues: CASSLQTTGTQYF. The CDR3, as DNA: TGTGCCAGCAGCTTGCAGACTACCGGGACCCAGTACTTC. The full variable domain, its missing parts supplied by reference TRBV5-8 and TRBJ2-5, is EAGVTQSPTHLIKTRGQQATLRCSPISGHTSVYWYQQALGLGLQFLLWYDEGEERNRGNFPPRFSGRQFPNYSSELNVNALELEDSALYLCASSLQTTGTQYFGPGTRLLVL.

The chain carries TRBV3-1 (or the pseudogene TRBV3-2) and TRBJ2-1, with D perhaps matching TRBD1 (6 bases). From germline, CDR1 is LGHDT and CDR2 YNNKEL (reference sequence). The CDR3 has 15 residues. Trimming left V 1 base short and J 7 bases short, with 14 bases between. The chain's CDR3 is CASSQGQGPLNEQFF. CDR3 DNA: TGTGCCAGCAGCCAAGGTCAGGGGCCTCTAAATGAGCAGTTCTTC.

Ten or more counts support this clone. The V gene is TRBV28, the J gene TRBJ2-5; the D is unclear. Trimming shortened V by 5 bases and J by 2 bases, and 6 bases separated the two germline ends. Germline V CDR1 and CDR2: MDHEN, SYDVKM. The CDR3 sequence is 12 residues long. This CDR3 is CASSLGQETQYF. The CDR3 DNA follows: TGTGCCAGCAGTCTCGGGCAAGAGACCCAGTACTTC.

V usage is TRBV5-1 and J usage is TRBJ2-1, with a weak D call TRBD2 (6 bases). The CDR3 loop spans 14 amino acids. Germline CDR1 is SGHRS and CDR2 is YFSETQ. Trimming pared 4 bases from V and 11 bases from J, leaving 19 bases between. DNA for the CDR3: TGCGCCAGCAGCCGGGACTCCCAAGTAGTGCAGCAGTTCTTC. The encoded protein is CASSRDSQVVQQFF.

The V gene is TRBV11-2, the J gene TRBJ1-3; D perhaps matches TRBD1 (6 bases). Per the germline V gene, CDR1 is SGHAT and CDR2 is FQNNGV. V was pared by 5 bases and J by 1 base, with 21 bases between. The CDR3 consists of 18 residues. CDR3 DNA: TGTGCCAGCAGCCCCATTGTAGAGGGGGAATGGTCTGGAAACACCATATATTTT. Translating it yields CASSPIVEGEWSGNTIYF.

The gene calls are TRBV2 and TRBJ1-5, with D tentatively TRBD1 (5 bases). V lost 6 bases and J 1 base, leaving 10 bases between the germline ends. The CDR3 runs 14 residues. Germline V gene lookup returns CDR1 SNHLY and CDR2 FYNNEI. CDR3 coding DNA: TGTGCCAGCAGGGCAGGGTTAAGCAATCAGCCCCAGCATTTT. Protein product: CASRAGLSNQPQHF.

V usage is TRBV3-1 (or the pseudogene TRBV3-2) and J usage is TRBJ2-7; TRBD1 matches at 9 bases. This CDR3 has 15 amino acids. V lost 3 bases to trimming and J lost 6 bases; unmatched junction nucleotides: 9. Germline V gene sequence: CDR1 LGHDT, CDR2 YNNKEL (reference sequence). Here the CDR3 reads CASSQPGQGLGEQYF. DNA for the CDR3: TGTGCCAGCAGCCAGCCGGGACAGGGTTTAGGCGAGCAGTACTTC.

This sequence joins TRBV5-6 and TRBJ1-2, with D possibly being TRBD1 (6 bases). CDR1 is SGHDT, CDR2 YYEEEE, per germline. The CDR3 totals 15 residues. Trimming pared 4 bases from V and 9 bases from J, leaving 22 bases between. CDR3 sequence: CASSLVRRQGKSYTF. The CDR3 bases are TGTGCCAGCAGCCTGGTGCGGCGCCAGGGGAAGAGCTACACCTTC.

The DNA for the CDR3 is TGTGCCTGGAGTGTACGCCTAGCGGGAGCATTAGATACGCAGTATTTT. Protein sequence: CAWSVRLAGALDTQYF. The chain joins TRBV30 to TRBJ2-3; TRBD2 agrees at 10 bases. CDR1 GTSNPN and CDR2 SVGIG come from the germline V gene (reference sequence). V dropped 0 bases and J dropped 5; count of bases not matched to a gene: 8. The CDR3 loop spans 16 amino acids.

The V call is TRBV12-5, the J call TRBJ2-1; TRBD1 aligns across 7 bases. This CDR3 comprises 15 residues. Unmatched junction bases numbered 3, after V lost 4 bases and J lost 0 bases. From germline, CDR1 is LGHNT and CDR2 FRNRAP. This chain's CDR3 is CASGWSGGSYNEQFF. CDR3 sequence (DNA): TGTGCTAGTGGTTGGTCAGGGGGCTCCTACAATGAGCAGTTCTTC.

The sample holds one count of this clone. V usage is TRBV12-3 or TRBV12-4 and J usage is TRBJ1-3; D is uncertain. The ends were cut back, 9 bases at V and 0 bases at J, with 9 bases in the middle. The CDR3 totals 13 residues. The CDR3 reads CASTPRSGNTIYF. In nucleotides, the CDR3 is TGTGCCAGTACACCCCGCTCTGGAAACACCATATATTTT.

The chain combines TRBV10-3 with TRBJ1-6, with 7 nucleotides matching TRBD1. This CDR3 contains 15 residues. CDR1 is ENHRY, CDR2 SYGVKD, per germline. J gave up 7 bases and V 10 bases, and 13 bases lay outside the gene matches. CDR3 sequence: CATRASGGNNSPLHF. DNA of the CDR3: TGTGCCACCCGTGCGTCAGGGGGAAACAATTCACCCCTCCACTTT.

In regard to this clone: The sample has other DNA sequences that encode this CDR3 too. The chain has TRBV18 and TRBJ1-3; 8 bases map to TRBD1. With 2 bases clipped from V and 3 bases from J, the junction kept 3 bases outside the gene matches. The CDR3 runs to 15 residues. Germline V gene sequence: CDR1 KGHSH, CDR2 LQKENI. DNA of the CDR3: TGTGCCAGCTCACCAGGAGGACAGGGTGGAAACACCATATATTTT. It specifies CASSPGGQGGNTIYF.

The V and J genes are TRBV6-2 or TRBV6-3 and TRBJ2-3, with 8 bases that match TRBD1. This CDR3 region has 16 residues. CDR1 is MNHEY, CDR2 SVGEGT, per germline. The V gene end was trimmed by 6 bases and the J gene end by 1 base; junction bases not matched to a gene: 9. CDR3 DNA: TGTGCCAGCAGCCCTAGGAGGGGACAGGGCACAGATACGCAGTATTTT. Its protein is CASSPRRGQGTDTQYF.

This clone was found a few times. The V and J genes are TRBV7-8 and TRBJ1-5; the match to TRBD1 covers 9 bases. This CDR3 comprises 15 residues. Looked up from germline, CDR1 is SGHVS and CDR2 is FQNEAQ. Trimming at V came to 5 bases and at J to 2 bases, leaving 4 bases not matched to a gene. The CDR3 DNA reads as TGTGCCAGCAGCAAAAGGACAGGGGGCAATCAGCCCCAGCATTTT. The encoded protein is CASSKRTGGNQPQHF.

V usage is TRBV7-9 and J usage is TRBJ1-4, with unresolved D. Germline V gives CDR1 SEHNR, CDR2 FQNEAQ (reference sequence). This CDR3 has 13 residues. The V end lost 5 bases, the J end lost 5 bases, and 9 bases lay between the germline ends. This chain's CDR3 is CASSAGVNEKLFF. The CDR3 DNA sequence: TGTGCCAGCAGCGCCGGGGTCAATGAAAAACTGTTTTTT. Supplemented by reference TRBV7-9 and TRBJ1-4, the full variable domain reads DTGVSQNPRHKITKRGQNVTFRCDPISEHNRLYWYRQTLGQGPEFLTYFQNEAQLEKSRLLSDRFSAERPKGSFSTLEIQRTEQGDSAMYLCASSAGVNEKLFFGSGTQLSVL.

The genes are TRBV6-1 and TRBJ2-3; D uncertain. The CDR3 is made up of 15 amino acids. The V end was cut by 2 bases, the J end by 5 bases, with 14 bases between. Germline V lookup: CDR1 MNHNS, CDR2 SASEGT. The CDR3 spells CASSELGRPEDTQYF. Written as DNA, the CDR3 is TGTGCCAGCAGTGAATTGGGCAGGCCGGAAGATACGCAGTATTTT.

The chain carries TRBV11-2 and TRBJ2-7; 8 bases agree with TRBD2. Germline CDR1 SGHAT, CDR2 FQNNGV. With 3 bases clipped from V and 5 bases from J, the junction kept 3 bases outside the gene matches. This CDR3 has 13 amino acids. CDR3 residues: CASSLGGRNEQYF. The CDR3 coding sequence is TGTGCCAGCAGCTTGGGCGGGAGGAACGAGCAGTACTTC.

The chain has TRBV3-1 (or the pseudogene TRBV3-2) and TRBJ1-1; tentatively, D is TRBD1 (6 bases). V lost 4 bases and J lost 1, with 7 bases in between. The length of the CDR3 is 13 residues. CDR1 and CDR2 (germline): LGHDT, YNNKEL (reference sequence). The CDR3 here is CASSRTANTEAFF. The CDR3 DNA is TGTGCCAGCAGCCGGACAGCGAACACTGAAGCTTTCTTT.

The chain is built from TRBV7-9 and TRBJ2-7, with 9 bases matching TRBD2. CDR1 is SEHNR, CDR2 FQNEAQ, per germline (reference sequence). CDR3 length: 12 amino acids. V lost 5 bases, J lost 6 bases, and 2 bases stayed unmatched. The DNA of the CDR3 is TGTGCCAGCAGCGGCGGGGGGGTCGAGCAGTACTTC. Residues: CASSGGGVEQYF.

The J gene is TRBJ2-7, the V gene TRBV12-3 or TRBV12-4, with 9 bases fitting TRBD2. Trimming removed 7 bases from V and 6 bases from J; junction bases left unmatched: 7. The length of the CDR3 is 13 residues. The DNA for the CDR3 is TGTGCCAGCAATAGCGGGAGCGGGTCCGAGCAGTACTTC. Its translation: CASNSGSGSEQYF.